Below, 13 T cell receptor beta chains from the same sample are listed, as sequenced in a study of cytomegalovirus exposure and HLA in healthy donors (dated by TCRdb to the late 2010s). Library preparation used the immunoSEQ multiplex PCR assay. For the multiplex PCR, a mixture combining 60 forward primers for TCR Vbeta segments and 13 reverse primers for TCR Jbeta segments was used. As stored in TCRdb, this immuneACCESS dataset retains in-frame rearrangements with V and J assigned. A fraction of the clones does not appear; measured against another copy, unresolved V genes explain less than half of the discrepancy, and the remainder lacks a known reason. Counted in this sample were some 70,000 clones; roughly 68% of them appeared once. The ten largest clonotypes hold 3% to 3.5% of the sample. Source material: PBMCs. These receptors were collected from a woman between 50 and 59 years old in good health and CMV-seronegative.

The chain joins TRBV4-3 to TRBJ1-2, with D perhaps TRBD1 (5 bases). The length of the CDR3 is 14 residues. Germline V lookup: CDR1 LGHNA, CDR2 YSLEER. Deletions cut 1 base from V and 6 bases from J, with 12 bases between. CDR3 residues: CASSQVPGLDGYTF. In DNA, the CDR3 is TGCGCCAGCAGCCAAGTCCCAGGGTTGGATGGCTACACCTTC.

The rearrangement uses TRBV29-1 and TRBJ2-2; TRBD1 matches 7 bases. The CDR3 sequence is 15 residues long. Germline CDR1 SQVTM, CDR2 ANQGSEA. V trimming: 4 bases; J trimming: 3 bases; junction bases outside the gene matches: 8. DNA for the CDR3: TGCAGCGTTGGAGGGACACAGGGGTACACCGGGGAGCTGTTTTTT. Protein sequence: CSVGGTQGYTGELFF.

The chain combines TRBV19 with TRBJ2-5; D gene ambiguous. Germline V gives CDR1 LNHDA, CDR2 SQIVND (reference sequence). The CDR3 has 13 amino acids. The V and J ends lost 5 bases and 5 bases respectively, with 12 bases between them. The CDR3 is CASSLPPRETQYF. The CDR3 region has the DNA TGTGCCAGTAGTCTCCCCCCACGGGAGACCCAGTACTTC.

The chain has TRBV27 and TRBJ2-2, with 14 positions matching TRBD2. V shed 6 bases, J shed 4 bases, and the junction held 10 bases outside the gene matches. This CDR3 has 18 residues. Germline V gives CDR1 MNHEY, CDR2 SMNVEV (reference sequence). The CDR3 DNA reads TGTGCCAGCAGATTGGGGACTAGCGGGAGATTGCGCACCGGGGAGCTGTTTTTT. It encodes CASRLGTSGRLRTGELFF.

On this clone: At one of its ends the junction is not consistent with the germline gene, which may arise from a read error. The V and J genes are TRBV4-3 and TRBJ2-3; 8 nucleotides agree with TRBD2. The germline CDR1 and CDR2 sequences are LGHNA and YSLEER. This CDR3 has 15 amino acids. CDR3 residues: CASSITSGSTDTQYF. The CDR3 nucleotides are TGCGCCAGCAGCATTACTAGCGGCAGCACCGATACGCAGTATTTT.

The chain combines TRBV20-1 with TRBJ1-2; D ambiguous. The CDR3 sequence is 11 residues long. Germline CDR1 and CDR2: DFQATT and SNEGSKA (reference sequence). The ends were cut back, 0 bases at V and 7 bases at J, with 6 bases in the middle. CDR3 DNA sequence: TGCAGTGCTAGAGATCTCGGTGGCTACACCTTC. Residues: CSARDLGGYTF.

The chain joins TRBV9 to TRBJ2-5; D gene ambiguous. The CDR3 spans 14 residues. Trimming took off 0 bases at V and 2 bases at J, with 8 bases between the two ends. The V gene's germline CDR1 is SGDLS and CDR2 YYNGEE. The CDR3 DNA reads TGTGCCAGCAGCGTAGGGGCAGGTCAAGAGACCCAGTACTTC. Translating it yields CASSVGAGQETQYF.

The gene calls are TRBV4-3 and TRBJ2-1, with D maybe TRBD1 (6 bases). The V gene's germline CDR1 is LGHNA and CDR2 YSLEER. The CDR3 is made up of 16 amino acids. The ends were cut back, 1 base at V and 0 bases at J, with 10 bases in the middle. The CDR3 spells CASSQVGDNSYNEQFF. In DNA, the CDR3 is TGCGCCAGCAGCCAAGTTGGGGACAACTCCTACAATGAGCAGTTCTTC.

The rearrangement uses TRBV21-1 and TRBJ2-7; TRBD2 is the table's D call and was not checked against the DNA. TRBV21-1 is reported as a pseudogene. The CDR3 consists of 14 residues. Written as DNA, the CDR3 is TGTGCCAGCAGCTCCCCTTCTTATAGCCACGAGCAGTACTTC. It codes for CASSSPSYSHEQYF.

The rearrangement joins TRBV11-3 to TRBJ2-1, with 9 bases matching TRBD2. From germline, CDR1 is SGHNT and CDR2 YENEEA. The CDR3 has 16 residues. The ends lost 1 base at V and 4 bases at J; junction bases unmatched: 5. For the CDR3, the DNA is TGTGCCAGCAGCTTAGTGAGGACTAGCGTATACAATGAGCAGTTCTTC. It yields the protein CASSLVRTSVYNEQFF.

This clone has only a few counts. J is TRBJ1-5 and V is TRBV5-1; the match to TRBD1 covers 11 bases. The junction had 7 bases not matched to a gene; V was cut back by 4 bases and J by 4 bases. Per the germline V gene, CDR1 is SGHRS and CDR2 is YFSETQ. The CDR3 is made up of 16 amino acids. The CDR3 bases are TGCGCCAGCAGCCCGGGACAGGGGGGAAATAATCAGCCCCAGCATTTT. Its protein is CASSPGQGGNNQPQHF.

V is TRBV18 and J is TRBJ2-7; D possibly corresponds to TRBD1 (6 bases). The CDR3 loop spans 15 amino acids. Germline V gene data show CDR1 as KGHSH and CDR2 as LQKENI. The ends were cut back, 3 bases at V and 1 base at J, with 13 bases in the middle. CDR3 amino acids: CASSPRVGQSYEQYF. CDR3 sequence (DNA): TGTGCCAGCTCACCTCGGGTAGGACAGTCCTACGAGCAGTACTTC.

The sample holds a few counts of this clone. The CDR3 DNA sequence: TGCGCCAGCAGCCAAGATACGCTATCGAACACTGAAGCTTTCTTT. This encodes CASSQDTLSNTEAFF. The rearrangement uses TRBV4-1 and TRBJ1-1, with unresolved D. CDR1 and CDR2 (germline): MGHRA, YSYEKL. The CDR3 contains 15 residues. The germline V and J ends were trimmed by 0 bases and 1 base, with 9 bases remaining between them.